This T cell receptor (beta chain) was captured in a study of breast tumors, draining lymph nodes, adjacent tissues. General study results and limits: Luminal-like breast cancer showed significantly higher tumor–nontumor repertoire similarity than basal-like.

Germline loops: CDR1 ENHRY, CDR2 SYGVKD. The CDR3 is 14 amino acids long, termini counted. Samples came from axillary lymph nodes draining the breast cancer. TCRdb used MiXCR to reprocess the multiplex PCR reads, holding one entry per CDR3 protein. The sample contains hundreds of thousands of distinct CDR3 sequences, about a third of which appear only once. Turning to this clonotype: Its antigen is not identified. The conserved closing phenylalanine or tryptophan is absent in this CDR3, likely reflecting a read error. The limits of the CDR3 on the DNA are not certain, so only TCRdb's listed CDR3 is given.

The rearrangement links TRBV10-3 to TRBJ2-3; TRBD2 is the table's D call and was not checked against the DNA. Sequenced sample: axillary lymph node tissue. The source of this sequence is a female donor with breast cancer. Some clones in this sample may be carry-over from other donors' samples. The CDR3 loop is CAIAAGLTTDTQCL.